This TCR beta chain was recovered during a study of cytomegalovirus exposure and HLA in healthy donors. Amplification used 60 Vbeta primers and 13 Jbeta primers. Only in-frame clones appear in the TCRdb table, and some are missing; sequencing was by immunoSEQ multiplex PCR. The sample table sets out about 160,000 clones. The sample comprised PBMCs. The receptor was isolated from a woman in her fifties or sixties in good health and CMV-seronegative.

The CDR3 DNA sequence: TGTGCCTGGAGTTTCCCCACGTGGGGACAGGGGGCATCTTTCTCTGGAAACACCATATATTTT. It is translated as CAWSFPTWGQGASFSGNTIYF. The genes are TRBV30 and TRBJ1-3, with 12 bases matching TRBD1. Trimming at V came to 2 bases and at J to 0 bases, leaving 17 bases not matched to a gene. This CDR3 comprises 21 residues. The germline V gene encodes CDR1 GTSNPN and CDR2 SVGIG (reference sequence).